One and the same sample provided the 4 T cell receptor beta chains below, sequenced in a study of OX40 agonist ivuxolimab in advanced cancers. Using immunoSEQ multiplex PCR, the repertoire was profiled, and TCRdb retains in-frame clones only, with some absent. The sample includes tens of thousands of clones, approximately 86% of them seen just once. This specimen consisted of CD4+ or CD8+ T cells sorted from blood, obtained in a trial of the OX40 agonist ivuxolimab. The receptors were gathered from an adult with an advanced solid tumor such as melanoma, head and neck, liver or kidney cancer.

The V and J genes are TRBV11-2 and TRBJ2-7, with D uncertain. The germline V and J ends were trimmed by 2 bases and 0 bases, with 8 bases remaining between them. The CDR3 runs 14 residues. The germline V gene has CDR1 SGHAT and CDR2 FQNNGV. The CDR3 DNA sequence: TGTGCCAGCAGCTTACATTCACCCTCCTACGAGCAGTACTTC. This translates into CASSLHSPSYEQYF.

The chain links TRBV10-3 to TRBJ1-6; D gene uncertain. With 7 bases removed from V and 8 bases from J, the gap between germline ends came to 12 bases. The CDR3 consists of 13 residues. The V gene's germline CDR1 is ENHRY and CDR2 SYGVKD. CDR3 sequence: CAITPGSDSPLHF. The CDR3 DNA reads as TGTGCCATCACTCCGGGTTCTGATTCACCCCTCCACTTT.

This chain connects TRBV7-8 to TRBJ2-5; D unclear. The CDR3 sequence is 14 residues long. With 5 bases removed from V and 1 base from J, the gap between germline ends came to 11 bases. Germline V lookup: CDR1 SGHVS, CDR2 FQNEAQ. CDR3 sequence: CASSPHKIQETQYF. CDR3 bases: TGTGCCAGCAGCCCCCATAAGATCCAAGAGACCCAGTACTTC.

This chain links TRBV5-5 with TRBJ1-5; the match to TRBD1 covers 7 bases. The CDR3 has 16 amino acids. V lost 4 bases to trimming and J lost 5 bases; unmatched junction nucleotides: 12. Germline V gene sequence: CDR1 SGHKS, CDR2 YYEKEE (reference sequence). The CDR3, as DNA: TGTGCCAGCAGCCCGAGCGGGAGGGGGCTAGATCAGCCCCAGCATTTT. This sequence encodes CASSPSGRGLDQPQHF.